Below, one T cell receptor beta chain is given with its context. Its antigen is currently unknown. This entry comes from a study of PD-1 blockade in classical Hodgkin lymphoma. General study results and limits: It was among complete responders that baseline diversity resembled that of newly diagnosed patients.

Relapse after autologous stem cell transplantation occurred in every patient, and brentuximab vedotin exposure varied. Profiled with immunoSEQ multiplex PCR; TCRdb holds only in-frame clones, not every one. This table holds 95,000 to 100,000 clones, about 89% found once. The CDR3 contains 15 residues. In germline, CDR1 is MNHEY, CDR2 SVGAGI. The V end was cut by 0 bases, the J end by 1 base, with 9 bases between. The V gene is TRBV6-5, the J gene TRBJ1-1; a weak D match, TRBD1 (5 bases). The sample was peripheral blood mononuclear cells (PBMCs), taken before the second cycle of nivolumab. This receptor was obtained from a human donor with classical Hodgkin lymphoma. CDR3 DNA sequence: TGTGCCAGCAGTTACTCTAGGGGTGGGAACACTGAAGCTTTCTTT. Protein product: CASSYSRGGNTEAFF.